The 5 T cell receptor beta chains below were found in one sample sequenced in a study of T cells in women clearing cervical HPV infection. Only in-frame clones appear in the TCRdb table, and some are missing; sequencing was by immunoSEQ multiplex PCR. Its table records 20,000 to 30,000 clones. Input material: blood buffy coat. Every receptor here comes from a woman between 18 and 70 years old with a cervical HPV16 infection that either progressed to CIN3+ or cleared (not recorded which).

About this clone: Read data end 3 residues before the CDR3 end; the end is taken from the germline J gene. The rearrangement links TRBV20-1 to TRBJ2-5, with 13 positions matching TRBD2. Trimming took 3 bases from V and 5 from J; bases not matched to a gene: 9. Germline assignment: CDR1 DFQATT and CDR2 SNEGSKA (reference sequence). CDR3 size: 16 residues. Here the CDR3 reads CSASDLRTSGSETQYF. The CDR3 bases that were read are TGCAGTGCTAGCGACCTAAGGACTAGCGGGAGTGAGACC.

About this clone: Coverage ceases 3 residues before the CDR3 finishes, and the germline J gene fills in the end. The chain recombines TRBV7-6 with TRBJ2-2, with D possibly being TRBD1 (6 bases). The CDR3 consists of 13 residues. Germline CDR1 SGHVS, CDR2 FNYEAQ. The covered CDR3 bases are TGTGCCAGCAGCTTAACAGGGAAGGAAAAG. It specifies CASSLTGKEK. From start to end, the CDR3 is CASSLTGKEKLFF. Filled out from reference TRBV7-6 and TRBJ2-2, the complete variable domain reads GAGVSQSPRYKVTKRGQDVALRCDPISGHVSLYWYRQALGQGPEFLTYFNYEAQQDKSGLPNDRFSAERPEGSISTLTIQRTEQRDSAMYRCASSLTGKEKLFFGEGSRLTVL.

A note on this clone: From the germline J gene comes the end of the CDR3, since the read stops 3 residues before it. The rearrangement joins TRBV7-6 to TRBJ2-3; no clear D gene. The ends were cut back, 5 bases at V and 3 bases at J, with 18 bases in the middle. The CDR3 sequence is 16 residues long. Germline V gene data show CDR1 as SGHVS and CDR2 as FNYEAQ. CDR3 DNA (partial): TGTGCCAGCAGCCCGCGGTCTGAGGAAAGAACAGATACG. Translation gives CASSPRSEERTDT. The CDR3 reads in full as CASSPRSEERTDTQYF.

Regarding this clone: The sequence runs out 3 residues before the end of the CDR3; the remainder is reconstructed from the germline J gene. This chain uses TRBV5-6 with TRBJ1-6; 7 nucleotides agree with TRBD1. The CDR3 totals 14 residues. Germline V gene data show CDR1 as SGHDT and CDR2 as YYEEEE. V lost 2 bases and J lost 9; bases outside the gene matches: 5. CDR3 residues: CASSFGDRTSPLHF. The CDR3 DNA, read in part, is TGTGCCAGCAGCTTCGGGGACAGAACTTCACCC.

As to this clone: The read ends 3 residues shy of where the CDR3 ends; the end is completed using the germline J gene. This rearrangement joins TRBV5-6 to TRBJ1-4; D unclear. This CDR3 has 13 residues. Germline V gene sequence: CDR1 SGHDT, CDR2 YYEEEE. The covered CDR3 bases are TGTGCCAGCAGCGTGAACTATAATTCACCA. Amino acids: CASSVNYNSP. The whole CDR3 region reads CASSVNYNSPLFF.